The present T cell receptor beta chain was sequenced within a study of tumor-infiltrating lymphocytes in glioblastoma multiforme. Only a few counts were recorded for this clonotype. What it binds is not known. One end of the junction varies from germline; a read error may be responsible. This CDR3 is built from 12 residues. Germline CDR1 and CDR2: DFQATT and SNEGSKA (reference sequence). Findings and limits, study-wide: Detected clone frequencies may not reflect cell counts, being RNA-based. No surface-marker sorting into functional T cell subtypes was done.

Multiple V-beta primers and a C-beta primer amplified TCRB from RNA. TCRdb independently ran MiXCR on the multiplex PCR reads; one entry per CDR3 protein. Of about 15,000 distinct CDR3 sequences listed, over 65% are singletons. The sample was brain tumor tissue. V and J are TRBV20-1 and TRBJ2-7, with unresolved D. The receptor comes from a male donor with glioblastoma. The CDR3 sequence: CSARTPVGEKYF. The CDR3 DNA sequence: TGCAGTGCTAGAACCCCGGTGGGCGAGAAGTACTTC.